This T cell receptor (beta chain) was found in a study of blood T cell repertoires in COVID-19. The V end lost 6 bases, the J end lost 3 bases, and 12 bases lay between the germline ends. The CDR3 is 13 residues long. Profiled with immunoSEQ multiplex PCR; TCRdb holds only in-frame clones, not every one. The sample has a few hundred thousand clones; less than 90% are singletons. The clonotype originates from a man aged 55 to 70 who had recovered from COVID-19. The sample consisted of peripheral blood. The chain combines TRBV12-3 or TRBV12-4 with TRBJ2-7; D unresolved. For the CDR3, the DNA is TGTGCCAGCAGATTAAGGAGAGGCTACGAGCAGTACTTC. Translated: CASRLRRGYEQYF.